Sequencing of this TCR beta chain was carried out in a study of beta chain bispecific antibodies for T cell cancers. Trimming cost V 2 bases and J 9 bases, with 10 bases left between them. The germline V gene encodes CDR1 MGHRA and CDR2 YSYEKL. The CDR3 sequence is 12 residues long. Study findings and constraints: Anti-TRBV12 exposure, compared with anti-CD19, reduced the TRBV12-3 proportion of TRBV signal by roughly 99%. In these mixed samples, most targeted TRBV reads derived from the leukemia cell line.

This clonotype was counted ten times or more. Antigen: not known. TCRdb used MiXCR to reprocess the 5' RACE reads, holding one entry per CDR3 protein. Of around 19,000 distinct CDR3 sequences listed, approximately 2% are singletons. Expansion lasted 2 to 3 days, with either anti-CD3 antibody OKT3 or CD3/CD28 beads. The specimen was healthy donor T cells cultured with leukemia cells, collected from a culture containing a bispecific antibody targeting TCR Vbeta12. The chain has TRBV4-1 and TRBJ1-2; no firm D call. The TCR originated in a human donor in good health. Some clones in this sample may be carry-over from other donors' samples. CDR3 region: CASSQKEGSYTF. The CDR3 nucleotides are TGCGCCAGCAGCCAAAAGGAGGGTAGCTACACCTTC.